This T cell receptor (beta chain) was captured in a study of blood T cell repertoires in COVID-19. Turning to the study itself: COVID-19 samples, acute and convalescent, were from the United States, Italy and Spain. T cells, B-cell-depleted T cells, or PBMCs supplied cDNA or gDNA.

This clone was counted between two and nine times. Per the original methods: Reference gene primer amplification gave estimated nucleated cell counts. The assay was immunoSEQ multiplex PCR, and TCRdb's table has in-frame clones only and misses some. V and J calls and clone size are as listed in that table; D and trimming were resolved from the DNA. The sample yields some 130,000 clones, about four fifths seen once. The CDR3 has 12 residues. The V gene's germline CDR1 is SGHTA and CDR2 FQGNSA. The V gene lost 0 bases and the J gene lost 7 bases, with 6 bases spanning the gap. The V and J genes are TRBV7-2 and TRBJ2-5; D is unclear. This TCR came from a woman aged 25 to 45 who had recovered from COVID-19. The sample comprised peripheral blood. The CDR3 DNA reads TGTGCCAGCAGCTTAGCAGAGAGGACCCAGTACTTC. Translating gives CASSLAERTQYF.